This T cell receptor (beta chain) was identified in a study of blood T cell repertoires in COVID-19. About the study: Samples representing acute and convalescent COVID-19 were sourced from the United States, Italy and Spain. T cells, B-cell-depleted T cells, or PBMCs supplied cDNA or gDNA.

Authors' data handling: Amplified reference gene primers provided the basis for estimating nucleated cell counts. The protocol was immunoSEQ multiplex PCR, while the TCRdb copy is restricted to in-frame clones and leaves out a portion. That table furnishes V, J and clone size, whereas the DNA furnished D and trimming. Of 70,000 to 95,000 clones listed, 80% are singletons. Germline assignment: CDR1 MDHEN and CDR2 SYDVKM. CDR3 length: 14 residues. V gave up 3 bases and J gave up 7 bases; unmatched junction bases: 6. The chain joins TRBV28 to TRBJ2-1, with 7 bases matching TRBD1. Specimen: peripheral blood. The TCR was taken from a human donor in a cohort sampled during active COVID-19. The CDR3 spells CASSLKGQSNEQFF. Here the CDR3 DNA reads TGTGCCAGCAGTTTGAAGGGACAGTCAAATGAGCAGTTCTTC.